This T cell receptor beta chain derives from a study of T cells after yellow fever vaccination. Study overall: Tscm, CM, EM and EMRA memory subsets were sorted by CD3, CD45RA, CCR7 and CD95. General study results and limits: Detected again after the booster were most primary-vaccination clones, at 95% to 98% CD4 and around 91% CD8.

This clonotype was counted at least ten times. The CDR3 totals 13 residues. The germline gives CDR1 SGHVS, CDR2 FNYEAQ. V was pared by 5 bases and J by 6 bases, with 10 bases between. Making TCR cDNA involved 5'RACE template switching, which added UMIs and a universal primer site. TCRdb re-analysed the 5' RACE reads in MiXCR, keeping a single row per CDR3 protein. Of roughly 45,000 distinct CDR3 sequences listed, roughly 6.4% are singletons. Sample: PBMCs, either bulk or a sorted T-cell subset (CD4+, CD8+, memory, or dextramer-sorted; not recorded which), taken 45 days after the yellow fever booster vaccination. The TCR comes from a man between 25 and 39 years old who received the YFV17D yellow fever vaccine. The chain joins TRBV7-6 to TRBJ2-2; D not certain. The CDR3 here is CASSPNQAGELFF. As DNA, the CDR3 is TGTGCCAGCAGCCCCAACCAGGCCGGGGAGCTGTTTTTT.